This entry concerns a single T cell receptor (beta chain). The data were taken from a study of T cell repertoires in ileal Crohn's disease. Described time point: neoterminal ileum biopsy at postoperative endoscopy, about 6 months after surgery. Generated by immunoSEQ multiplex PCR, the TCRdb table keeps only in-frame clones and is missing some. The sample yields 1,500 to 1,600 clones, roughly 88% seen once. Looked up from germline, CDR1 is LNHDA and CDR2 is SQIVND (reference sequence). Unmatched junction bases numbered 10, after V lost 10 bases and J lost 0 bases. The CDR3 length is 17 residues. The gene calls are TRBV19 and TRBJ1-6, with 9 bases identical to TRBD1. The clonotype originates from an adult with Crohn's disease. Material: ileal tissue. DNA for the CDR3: TGTGCCACGCGGGACAGGGAAACGAGCTCCTATAATTCACCCCTCCACTTT. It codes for CATRDRETSSYNSPLHF.